This T cell receptor (beta chain) was sequenced during a study of shared clonotypes between healthy human individuals (dated by TCRdb to 2019 to 2021). With respect to the entire study: Two women and a few men aged 18 to 49 years were included in the cohort. For each donor, three plates each were used for CD4 naive and CD4 memory, two plates were used for CD8 naive, and one plate was used for CD8 memory. The study deeply sequenced blood TCR repertoires of 5 or 6 healthy adults to estimate repertoire size and the extent of clonotype sharing between individuals. Libraries were prepared and TCR repertoires were sequenced by different laboratories using diverse techniques, in order to increase sequencing depth and limit assay-specific biases. Each donor's leukapheresis produced roughly between roughly 0.85 and 10 billion PBMCs.

The study at large found these results: Only blood was sampled, and tissue TCR repertoires likely differ from those in blood. About 5% of naive CD4, around 4% of naive CD8, roughly 2.5% of memory CD4, and about 0.4% of memory CD8 clonotypes were shared across several donors. Incomplete sequencing was indicated by rarefaction of sorted-subset datasets, despite the large sequencing depth. Because the study included a small number of donors, the genetic and exposure-history diversity represented was limited. Based on pairwise subsampling, the degree of clonotype sharing among donors was expected to be affected by sequencing depth. Naive subsets generally had larger estimated clonotype richness than memory subsets. Higher generation probabilities were observed for clonotypes shared by all four sorted-subset donors than for non-shared clonotypes.

The donors were healthy, HIV-negative adults with no recently reported acute infections or vaccinations. Only Caucasian adults living in Nashville, Tennessee, USA were represented among the donors. CD4+ T cells were enriched by magnetic negative selection; naive cells were then positively selected on CD45RA, and the negative fraction formed the memory subset. Blood was obtained by leukapheresis, after which PBMCs were separated by Ficoll-Histopaque density gradient centrifugation and cryopreserved in liquid nitrogen vapor phase. Analytical flow cytometry was used to check the purity and quantity of each magnetically sorted T cell population. Genomic DNA was isolated from each sorted fraction and quantified by UV absorbance on a Nanodrop 2000c. This clone was counted a few times. Its binding antigen is unknown. It has no much larger one-base neighbor in the sample; base qualities were not kept. There are 15 amino acids in the CDR3, from cysteine to phenylalanine inclusive. Only CDR3 DNA remains: 45 bases, in frame from the first base. A distance of 12 bases separates the germline ends of V and J, which lose 5 bases and 0 bases respectively. CDR1 SGHRS and CDR2 YFSETQ are derived from the germline V gene.

TCR CDR3 regions were amplified from genomic DNA by multiplex PCR using the deep immunoSEQ assay. For each cell subset, the extracted genomic DNA was distributed evenly across all wells of several immunoSEQ 96-well plates, and each plate served as one replicate. Each replicate PCR for sorted subsets received about 0.2 ug genomic DNA, equal to about 30,000 T cell genomes. Purified libraries were quantified with a Qubit 3.0 fluorometer, sized on a Bioanalyzer 2100, and re-quantified with the KAPA Library Quantification kit. Each immunoSEQ 96-well plate was sequenced on its own single-read 150-cycle Illumina NextSeq 550 flow cell. The study's processing was this. Because only junctional sequences without quality scores were contained in the immunoSEQ output, filtering matching that applied to full-length reads could not be performed. To assign V/J genes and CDR3, sequences were annotated using PyIR, a Python wrapper for IgBLAST v1.9, with IMGT germline references. Reads with weak V/J assignments (E-value above 1e-6), missing CDR3, stop codons, out-of-frame junctions, or ambiguous translated residues were removed. A V3J clonotype was defined by an identical inferred V gene, J gene, and CDR3 amino acid sequence. To compute the percentage overlap between repertoires, the number of shared unique clonotypes was divided by the size of the smaller repertoire. RTK rarefaction, the Chao1 estimator, and Recon v2.1 estimates of unobserved clonotypes were used to assess repertoire richness. For all TCRbeta clonotypes obtained by the gDNA method from four donors, generation probabilities were computed with OLGA. TCRdb obtained this table from immuneACCESS and retained in-frame rearrangements with V and J assigned. These tables miss some clones; where compared with another copy, unresolved V genes account for less than half of the shortfall, and the remainder is unexplained. The V and J calls and the clone size are those of that table, but D and trimming were determined from the DNA. In this sample the table shows roughly 700,000 clones, 74% of which occur a single time. Approximately 1.8% of the sample is in the top ten clones.

Input material: memory CD4+ T cells sorted from blood. Sample cell subset or site, as interpreted from the label and publication: CD45RA-negative fraction. The chain is made from TRBV5-1 and TRBJ2-1; TRBD2 is a weak D gene call, 5 bases matching. The TCR was taken from a woman aged 25 to 39 in good health. The nucleotide sequence is TGCGCCAGCAGTGTGGACTCGCTCTCCTACAATGAGCAGTTCTTC. This sequence encodes CASSVDSLSYNEQFF.